This TCR beta chain was sequenced during a study of tumor-infiltrating lymphocytes in primary liver carcinoma. At the level of the study: Tissue type made little difference to sample yields of roughly 3.5 to 8 million productive TCRbeta reads.

Study results and limitations: Significantly greater top-250-clone fractions characterized tumors relative to blood (p = 0.039).

The blood RNA (from unsorted whole blood) was obtained, and germline DNA was also extracted. Between the trimmed V and J ends, which lost 4 bases and 6 bases, there was a span of 10 bases. The CDR3 runs 12 residues. Germline V gives CDR1 SQVTM, CDR2 ANQGSEA. This clonotype was seen repeatedly, ten times or more. Its antigen is not identified. With around 450 ng total RNA as template and a constant-region primer, TCR beta cDNA was made. It was through three nested multiplex PCR rounds of slightly modified ARM-PCR that TCR beta libraries arose. Running around 9 cycles apiece, the first two PCR rounds relied on TRBV1-TRBV30 forward primers together with a C-beta reverse primer. TCRdb processed the multiplex PCR reads anew with MiXCR; each CDR3 protein has one entry. The sample has about 320,000 distinct CDR3 sequences; 65% are singletons.

The sequence came from a man between 35 and 55 years old with primary liver carcinoma and hepatitis B virus infection. The rearrangement joins TRBV29-1 to TRBJ1-5; D not resolved. Sequenced sample: peripheral blood. CDR3 in amino acids: CSVAIYGQPQHF. CDR3 sequence (DNA): TGCAGCGTTGCGATATACGGTCAGCCCCAGCATTTT.